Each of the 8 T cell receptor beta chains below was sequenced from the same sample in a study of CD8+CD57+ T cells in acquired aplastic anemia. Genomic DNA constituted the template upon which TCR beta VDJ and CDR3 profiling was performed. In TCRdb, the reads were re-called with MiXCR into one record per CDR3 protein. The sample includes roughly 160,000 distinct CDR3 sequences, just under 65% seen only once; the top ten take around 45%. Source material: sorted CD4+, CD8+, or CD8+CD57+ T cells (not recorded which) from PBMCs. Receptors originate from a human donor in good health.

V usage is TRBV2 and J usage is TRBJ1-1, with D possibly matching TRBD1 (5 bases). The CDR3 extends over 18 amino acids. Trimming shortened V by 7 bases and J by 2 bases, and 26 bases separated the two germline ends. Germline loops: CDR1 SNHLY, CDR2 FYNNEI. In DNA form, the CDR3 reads TGTGCCAGCACCGACGCCGGGGTAGGGGAAGACACCAACACTGAAGCTTTCTTT. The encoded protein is CASTDAGVGEDTNTEAFF.

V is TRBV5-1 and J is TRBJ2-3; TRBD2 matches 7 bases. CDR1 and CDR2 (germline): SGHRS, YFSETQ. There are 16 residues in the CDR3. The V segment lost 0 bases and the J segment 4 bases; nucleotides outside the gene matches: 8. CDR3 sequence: CASSLGRMGGADTQYF. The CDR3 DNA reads TGCGCCAGCAGCTTGGGTAGAATGGGGGGGGCAGATACGCAGTATTTT.

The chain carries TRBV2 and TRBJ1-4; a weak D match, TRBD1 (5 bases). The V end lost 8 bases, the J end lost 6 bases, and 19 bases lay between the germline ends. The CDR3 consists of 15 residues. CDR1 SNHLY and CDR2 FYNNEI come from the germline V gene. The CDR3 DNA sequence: TGTGCCAGCTCTCGAGGCAGGGAAGCTCATGAAAAACTGTTTTTT. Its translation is CASSRGREAHEKLFF.

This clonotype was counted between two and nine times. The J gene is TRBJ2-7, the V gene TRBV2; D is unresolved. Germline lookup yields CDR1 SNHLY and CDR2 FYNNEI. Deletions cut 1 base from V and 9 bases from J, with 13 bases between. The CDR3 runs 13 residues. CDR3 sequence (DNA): TGTGCCAGCAGTGAAGATCTAAGTATGGGGCAGTACTTC. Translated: CASSEDLSMGQYF.

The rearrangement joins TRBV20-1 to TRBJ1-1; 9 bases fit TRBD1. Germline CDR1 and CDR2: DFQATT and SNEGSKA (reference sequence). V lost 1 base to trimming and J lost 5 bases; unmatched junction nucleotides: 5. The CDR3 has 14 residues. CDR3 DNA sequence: TGCAGTGCTAGAGGAAGGACAGGGGAAACTGAAGCTTTCTTT. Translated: CSARGRTGETEAFF.

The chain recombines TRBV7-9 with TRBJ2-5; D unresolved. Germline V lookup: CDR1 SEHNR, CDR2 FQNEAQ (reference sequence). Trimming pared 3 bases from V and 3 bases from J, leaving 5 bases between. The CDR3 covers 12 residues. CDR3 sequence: CASSLMEETQYF. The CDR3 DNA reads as TGTGCCAGCAGCTTGATGGAAGAGACCCAGTACTTC. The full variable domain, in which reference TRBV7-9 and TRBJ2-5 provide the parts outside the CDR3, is DTGVSQNPRHKITKRGQNVTFRCDPISEHNRLYWYRQTLGQGPEFLTYFQNEAQLEKSRLLSDRFSAERPKGSFSTLEIQRTEQGDSAMYLCASSLMEETQYFGPGTRLLVL.

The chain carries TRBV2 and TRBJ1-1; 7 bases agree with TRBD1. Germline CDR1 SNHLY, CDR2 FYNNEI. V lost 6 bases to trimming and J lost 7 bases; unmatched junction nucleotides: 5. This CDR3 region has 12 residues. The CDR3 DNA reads TGTGCCAGCAGGGATGACAGGGTTGAAGCTTTCTTT. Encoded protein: CASRDDRVEAFF.

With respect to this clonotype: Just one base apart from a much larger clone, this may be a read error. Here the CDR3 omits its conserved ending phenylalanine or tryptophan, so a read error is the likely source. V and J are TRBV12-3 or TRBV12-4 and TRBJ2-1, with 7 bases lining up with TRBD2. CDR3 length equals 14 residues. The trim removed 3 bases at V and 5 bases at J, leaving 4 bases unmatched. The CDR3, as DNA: TGTGCCAGCAGTTTCCCCGGGAGGAACAATGAGCAGTTCCTC. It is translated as CASSFPGRNNEQFL.